Listed below are T cell receptor beta chains from one sample, sequenced in a study of beta chain features in type 1 diabetes. Clones were sequenced by immunoSEQ multiplex PCR, and TCRdb holds only the in-frame ones, with some missing. The data hold 620,000 or so clones, with about 14% observed a single time. Sequenced material: naive CD4+ T cells from blood. The source is a man younger than 35 in good health. Both conserved end residues are part of each CDR3. The order of the fields is clone size, D gene, J gene, V gene, CDR3 protein, CDR3 DNA. The D gene is left open where the match is weak. Some rows mark clone size as missing; the rest say once, few, many or name a class of expanded clone.

>-|-|TRBJ2-5|TRBV4-1
CASSQAGRETQYF
TGCGCCAGCAGCCAAGCCGGGAGAGAGACCCAGTACTTC
>-|-|TRBJ1-5|TRBV6-6
CASSRDGNQPQHF
TGTGCCAGCTCTAGGGATGGCAATCAGCCCCAGCATTTT
>few|TRBD1|TRBJ2-7|TRBV19
CASIGSRGQDYEQYF
TGTGCCAGTATTGGAAGCCGGGGACAGGACTACGAGCAGTACTTC
>-|TRBD2|TRBJ2-1|TRBV9
CASSVVGRTLRASGYNEQFF
TGTGCCAGCAGCGTAGTAGGAAGAACATTGAGGGCTAGCGGTTACAATGAGCAGTTCTTC
>-|-|TRBJ2-5|TRBV18
CASSPPSSGGTQYF
TGTGCCAGCTCACCACCGAGTAGCGGAGGGACCCAGTACTTC
>few|-|TRBJ1-1|TRBV29-1
CSVWKGGPNTEAFF
TGCAGCGTCTGGAAAGGGGGTCCCAACACTGAAGCTTTCTTT
>few|-|TRBJ1-6|TRBV28
CASSLANSPLHF
TGTGCCAGCAGTTTAGCCAATTCACCCCTCCACTTT
>few|-|TRBJ1-1|TRBV7-9
CASSLVGQPFTEAFF
TGTGCCAGCAGCTTGGTAGGACAGCCCTTCACTGAAGCTTTCTTT
>-|-|TRBJ1-5|TRBV18
CASSPQGNNQPQHF
TGTGCCAGCTCACCACAGGGTAACAATCAGCCCCAGCATTTT
>-|TRBD1|TRBJ1-2|TRBV4-1
CASSQDRQGVVGYTF
TGCGCCAGCAGCCAAGATCGCCAGGGGGTGGTTGGCTACACCTTC
>few|-|TRBJ1-5|TRBV7-9
CASSPGTAYNQPQHF
TGTGCCAGCAGTCCGGGGACGGCCTACAATCAGCCCCAGCATTTT
>-|-|TRBJ2-1|TRBV7-2
CASTSKITRNEQFF
TGTGCCAGCACCTCCAAAATAACGAGGAATGAGCAGTTCTTC
>few|TRBD2|TRBJ2-2|TRBV10-3
CATWTSGGFRTGELFF
TGTGCCACCTGGACTAGCGGGGGGTTCCGGACCGGGGAGCTGTTTTTT
>-|TRBD1|TRBJ2-3|TRBV14
CASSRSWDRFTDTQYF
TGTGCCAGCAGTCGGAGCTGGGACAGATTCACAGATACGCAGTATTTT
>-|-|TRBJ1-1|TRBV7-2
CASSNRFEAFF
TGTGCCAGCAGCAACAGGTTTGAAGCTTTCTTT
>few|TRBD1|TRBJ1-2|TRBV4-3
CASSPGQSSYGYTF
TGCGCCAGCAGCCCGGGACAGTCGAGCTATGGCTACACCTTC
>-|-|TRBJ2-2|TRBV4-1
CASSRSPRTGELFF
TGCGCCAGCAGCCGATCTCCGAGGACCGGGGAGCTGTTTTTT
>-|-|TRBJ1-5|TRBV5-1
CASSFGMGNQPQHF
TGCGCCAGCAGTTTCGGGATGGGAAATCAGCCCCAGCATTTT
>many|-|TRBJ2-3|TRBV11-2
CASSNPGTQYF
TGTGCCAGCAGCAACCCTGGCACGCAGTATTTT
>few|-|TRBJ2-7|TRBV18
CASSPNRRAYEQYF
TGTGCCAGCTCACCGAACAGGCGGGCGTACGAGCAGTACTTC
>few|TRBD1|TRBJ2-3|TRBV7-9
CASSQGQGDTDTQYF
TGTGCCAGCAGCCAAGGACAGGGAGACACAGATACGCAGTATTTT
>-|-|TRBJ2-7|TRBV18
CASRTDTYEQYF
TGTGCCAGCCGGACTGACACCTACGAGCAGTACTTC
>few|TRBD2|TRBJ2-1|TRBV18
CASYNGGTYNEQFF
TGTGCCAGCTACAACGGGGGGACGTACAATGAGCAGTTCTTC
>-|-|TRBJ2-1|TRBV9
CASSVDQTSSSYNEQFF
TGTGCCAGCAGCGTAGATCAGACTTCTAGCTCCTACAATGAGCAGTTCTTC
>few|TRBD1|TRBJ2-7|TRBV5-1
CASSWTGGYEQYF
TGCGCCAGCAGCTGGACAGGGGGGTACGAGCAGTACTTC
>-|-|TRBJ1-5|TRBV2
CASSQSSGSPPQHF
TGTGCCAGCAGTCAGTCGTCGGGGAGTCCGCCCCAGCATTTT
>-|TRBD2|TRBJ2-7|TRBV10-3
CAISGTTYEQYF
TGTGCCATCAGCGGGACTACCTACGAGCAGTACTTC
>few|TRBD1|TRBJ2-2|TRBV19
CASSPRDRVNTGELFF
TGTGCCAGTAGCCCCCGGGACAGGGTGAACACCGGGGAGCTGTTTTTT
>few|TRBD1|TRBJ2-5|TRBV7-9
CASSPPTGRRETQYF
TGTGCCAGCAGCCCACCGACAGGGCGACGAGAGACCCAGTACTTC
>-|-|TRBJ1-5|TRBV28
CASSFGGNNQPQHF
TGTGCCAGCAGTTTTGGGGGGAACAATCAGCCCCAGCATTTT
>-|-|TRBJ2-2|TRBV7-2
CASRLVLGGFAGELFF
TGTGCCAGCAGACTTGTATTAGGGGGGTTCGCCGGGGAGCTGTTTTTT
>-|TRBD1|TRBJ2-5|TRBV9
CASSVDGNRGEETQYF
TGTGCCAGCAGCGTAGATGGGAACAGGGGAGAAGAGACCCAGTACTTC
>few|-|TRBJ2-7|TRBV5-6
CASSLRGPTYEQYF
TGTGCCAGCAGCTTGAGGGGCCCGACCTACGAGCAGTACTTC
>-|-|TRBJ2-3|TRBV9
CASSVGGRTHGADTQYF
TGTGCCAGCAGCGTCGGGGGTAGGACTCATGGGGCAGATACGCAGTATTTT
>-|-|TRBJ2-4|TRBV19
CASSSLQGLGAKNIQYF
TGTGCCAGTAGTTCCCTCCAGGGCCTTGGGGCCAAAAACATTCAGTACTTC
>few|-|TRBJ2-1|TRBV5-1
CASSPDTSSYNEQFF
TGCGCCAGCAGCCCAGACACAAGCTCCTACAATGAGCAGTTCTTC
>few|TRBD2|TRBJ2-5|TRBV5-1
CASSARTSQETQYF
TGCGCCAGCAGCGCTCGGACTAGCCAAGAGACCCAGTACTTC
>few|-|TRBJ2-6|TRBV5-1
CASSLAGGSGANVLTF
TGCGCCAGCAGCTTGGCTGGGGGTTCTGGGGCCAACGTCCTGACTTTC
>-|-|TRBJ2-1|TRBV7-9
CASSLVRLALYNEQFF
TGTGCCAGCAGCTTAGTTCGTCTAGCGCTTTACAATGAGCAGTTCTTC
>-|-|TRBJ1-1|TRBV7-2
CASSFRHSATEAFF
TGTGCCAGCAGCTTTAGGCACTCCGCGACTGAAGCTTTCTTT
>-|-|TRBJ1-3|TRBV7-2
CASSLYTGSGNTIYF
TGTGCCAGCAGCCTCTATACGGGCTCTGGAAACACCATATATTTT
>-|-|TRBJ2-3|TRBV2
CASQGGSDTQYF
TGTGCCAGCCAGGGTGGTTCAGATACGCAGTATTTT
>-|-|TRBJ2-7|TRBV4-1
CASSQQWYEQYF
TGCGCCAGCAGCCAACAGTGGTACGAGCAGTACTTC
>-|TRBD1|TRBJ1-5|TRBV7-2
CASSRGAGQVNQPQHF
TGTGCCAGCAGCCGTGGGGCCGGACAGGTCAATCAGCCCCAGCATTTT
>-|-|TRBJ2-7|TRBV7-2
CASSLEPGGYEQYF
TGTGCCAGCAGCTTAGAGCCCGGGGGCTACGAGCAGTACTTC
>-|TRBD1|TRBJ1-2|TRBV11-2
CASSLGQANYGYTF
TGTGCCAGCAGCCTCGGACAGGCTAACTATGGCTACACCTTC
>-|TRBD2|TRBJ2-7|TRBV9
CASSATWASGSFSYEQYF
TGTGCCAGCAGCGCCACTTGGGCTAGCGGGAGCTTTTCCTACGAGCAGTACTTC
>-|TRBD1|TRBJ2-7|TRBV6-1
CASVAPGQGPYEQYF
TGTGCCTCCGTAGCGCCGGGACAGGGGCCCTACGAGCAGTACTTC
>few|-|TRBJ2-1|TRBV29-1
CSVDLDLSYNEQFF
TGCAGCGTTGATCTCGACCTCTCCTACAATGAGCAGTTCTTC
>few|-|TRBJ2-7|TRBV9
CASSVEQEIFSEQYF
TGTGCCAGCAGCGTAGAACAGGAGATTTTTAGCGAGCAGTACTTC
>few|-|TRBJ2-7|TRBV28
CASSSLSTGHLDEQYF
TGTGCCAGCAGTAGCCTCTCAACGGGACACCTTGACGAGCAGTACTTC
>-|-|TRBJ1-2|TRBV5-8
CASSLAGSTGYGYTF
TGTGCCAGCAGCTTGGCGGGCTCCACCGGGTATGGCTACACCTTC